This entry concerns a single TCR beta chain. Assay used: immunoSEQ multiplex PCR; TCRdb lists only in-frame clones, some missing. The data contain roughly 100,000 clones, 90% of them singletons. This sample stems from a study of OX40 agonist ivuxolimab in advanced cancers. The length of the CDR3 is 17 residues. V lost 0 bases to trimming and J lost 0 bases, with 10 bases between them. The germline V gene has CDR1 SGHRS and CDR2 YFSETQ. The source was CD4+ or CD8+ T cells sorted from blood, collected in a trial of the OX40 agonist ivuxolimab. The chain has TRBV5-1 and TRBJ2-6; perhaps TRBD1 as D (5 bases). The clonotype was recovered from an adult with an advanced solid tumor such as melanoma, head and neck, liver or kidney cancer. CDR3 in amino acids: CASSLEGFLSGANVLTF. CDR3 sequence (DNA): TGCGCCAGCAGCTTGGAGGGGTTCCTCTCTGGGGCCAACGTCCTGACTTTC. The whole variable domain, remainder taken from reference TRBV5-1 and TRBJ2-6, is KAGVTQTPRYLIKTRGQQVTLSCSPISGHRSVSWYQQTPGQGLQFLFEYFSETQRNKGNFPGRFSGRQFSNSRSEMNVSTLELGDSALYLCASSLEGFLSGANVLTFGAGSRLTVL.